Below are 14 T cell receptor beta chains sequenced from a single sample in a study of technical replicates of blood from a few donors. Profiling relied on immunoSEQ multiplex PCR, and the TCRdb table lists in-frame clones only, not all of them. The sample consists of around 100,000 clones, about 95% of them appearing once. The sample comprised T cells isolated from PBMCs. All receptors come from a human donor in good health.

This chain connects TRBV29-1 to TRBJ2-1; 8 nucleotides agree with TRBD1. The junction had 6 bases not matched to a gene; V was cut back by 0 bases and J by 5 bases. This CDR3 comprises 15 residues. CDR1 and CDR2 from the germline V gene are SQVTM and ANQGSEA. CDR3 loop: CSVEDRDRSNNEQFF. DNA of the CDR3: TGCAGCGTTGAAGATCGGGACAGGAGTAACAATGAGCAGTTCTTC.

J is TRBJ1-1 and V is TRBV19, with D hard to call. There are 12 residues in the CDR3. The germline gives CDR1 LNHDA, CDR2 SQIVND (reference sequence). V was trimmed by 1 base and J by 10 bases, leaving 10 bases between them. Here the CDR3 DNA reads TGTGCCAGTAGTATAGCTTACGAGAGAGCTTTCTTT. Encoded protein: CASSIAYERAFF.

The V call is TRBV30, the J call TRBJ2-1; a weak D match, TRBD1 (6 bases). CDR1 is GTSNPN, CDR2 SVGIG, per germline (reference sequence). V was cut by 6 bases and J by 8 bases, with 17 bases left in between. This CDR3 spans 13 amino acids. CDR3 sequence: CACTGHGIYEQFF. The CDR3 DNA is TGTGCCTGCACGGGACACGGGATCTATGAGCAGTTCTTC.

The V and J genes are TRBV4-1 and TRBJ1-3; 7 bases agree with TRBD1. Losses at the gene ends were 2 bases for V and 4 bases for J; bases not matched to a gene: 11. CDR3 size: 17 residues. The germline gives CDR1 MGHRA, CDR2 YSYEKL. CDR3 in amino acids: CASSQIGAGTVGNTIYF. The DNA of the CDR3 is TGCGCCAGCAGCCAAATAGGGGCCGGGACAGTCGGAAACACCATATATTTT.

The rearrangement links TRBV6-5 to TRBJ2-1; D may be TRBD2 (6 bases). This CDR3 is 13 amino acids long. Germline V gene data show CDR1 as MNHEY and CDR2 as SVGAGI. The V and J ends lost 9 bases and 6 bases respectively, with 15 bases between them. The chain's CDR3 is CASSWGDSNEQFF. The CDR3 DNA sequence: TGTGCCAGTTCCTGGGGGGATAGCAATGAGCAGTTCTTC.

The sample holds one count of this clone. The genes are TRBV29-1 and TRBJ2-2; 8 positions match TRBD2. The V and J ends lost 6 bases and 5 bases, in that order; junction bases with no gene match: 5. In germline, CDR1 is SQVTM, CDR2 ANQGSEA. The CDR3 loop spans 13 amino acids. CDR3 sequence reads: CSVPRGGTGELFF. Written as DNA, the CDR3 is TGCAGCGTCCCCCGGGGGGGAACCGGGGAGCTGTTTTTT.

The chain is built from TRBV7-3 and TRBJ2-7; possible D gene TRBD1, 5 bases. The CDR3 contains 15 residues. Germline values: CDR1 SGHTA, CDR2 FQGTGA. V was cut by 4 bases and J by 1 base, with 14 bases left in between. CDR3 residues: CASSYGDSDSYEQYF. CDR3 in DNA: TGTGCCAGCAGCTACGGAGACAGCGATTCCTACGAGCAGTACTTC.

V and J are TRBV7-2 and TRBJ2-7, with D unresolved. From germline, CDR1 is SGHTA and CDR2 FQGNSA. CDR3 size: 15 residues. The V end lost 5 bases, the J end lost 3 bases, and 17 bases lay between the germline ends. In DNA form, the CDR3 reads TGTGCCAGCAGCCCGCCAAACAGAAAGAACTACGAGCAGTACTTC. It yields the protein CASSPPNRKNYEQYF. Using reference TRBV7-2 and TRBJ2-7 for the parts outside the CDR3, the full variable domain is GAGVSQSPSNKVTEKGKDVELRCDPISGHTALYWYRQSLGQGLEFLIYFQGNSAPDKSGLPSDRFSAERTGGSVSTLTIQRTQQEDSAVYLCASSPPNRKNYEQYFGPGTRLTVT.

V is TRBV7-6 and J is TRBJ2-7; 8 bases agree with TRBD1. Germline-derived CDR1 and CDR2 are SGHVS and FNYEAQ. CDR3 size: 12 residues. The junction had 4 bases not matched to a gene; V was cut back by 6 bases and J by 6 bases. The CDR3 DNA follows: TGTGCCAGCAGTGACAGGGGCGGCGAGCAGTACTTC. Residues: CASSDRGGEQYF.

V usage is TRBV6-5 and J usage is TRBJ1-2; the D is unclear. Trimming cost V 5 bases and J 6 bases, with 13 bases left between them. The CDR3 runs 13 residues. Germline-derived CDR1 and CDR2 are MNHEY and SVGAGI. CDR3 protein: CASSDLAAHGYTF. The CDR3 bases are TGTGCCAGCAGTGACCTTGCGGCGCATGGCTACACCTTC.

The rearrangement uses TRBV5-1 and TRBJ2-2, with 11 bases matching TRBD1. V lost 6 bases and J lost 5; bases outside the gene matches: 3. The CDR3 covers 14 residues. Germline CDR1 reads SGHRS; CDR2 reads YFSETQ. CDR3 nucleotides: TGCGCCAGCACTAGGGACAGGGGGACCGGGGAGCTGTTTTTT. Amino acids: CASTRDRGTGELFF. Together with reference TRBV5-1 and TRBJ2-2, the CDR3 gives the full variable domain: KAGVTQTPRYLIKTRGQQVTLSCSPISGHRSVSWYQQTPGQGLQFLFEYFSETQRNKGNFPGRFSGRQFSNSRSEMNVSTLELGDSALYLCASTRDRGTGELFFGEGSRLTVL.

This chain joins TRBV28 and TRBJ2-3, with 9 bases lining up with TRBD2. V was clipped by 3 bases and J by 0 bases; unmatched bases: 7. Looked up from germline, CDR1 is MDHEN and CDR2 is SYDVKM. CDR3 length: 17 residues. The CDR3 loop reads CASSFPRGGASTDTQYF. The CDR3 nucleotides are TGTGCCAGCAGTTTCCCGCGGGGGGGGGCTAGCACAGATACGCAGTATTTT.

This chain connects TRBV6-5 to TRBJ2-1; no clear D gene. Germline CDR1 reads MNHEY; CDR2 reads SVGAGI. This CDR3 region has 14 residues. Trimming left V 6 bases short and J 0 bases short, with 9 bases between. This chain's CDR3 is CASSDMSSYNEQFF. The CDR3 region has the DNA TGTGCCAGCAGCGACATGAGCTCCTACAATGAGCAGTTCTTC.

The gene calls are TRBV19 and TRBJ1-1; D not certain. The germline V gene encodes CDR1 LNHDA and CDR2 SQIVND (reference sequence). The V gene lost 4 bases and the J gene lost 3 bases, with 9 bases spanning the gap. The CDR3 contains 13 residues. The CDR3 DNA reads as TGTGCCAGTAGTAGAACCGGGGACACTGAAGCTTTCTTT. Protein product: CASSRTGDTEAFF.